These 19 T cell receptor beta chains originate from one sample sequenced in a study of shared clonotypes between healthy human individuals. Measured with immunoSEQ multiplex PCR; TCRdb has only the in-frame clones, and not every one. The data show about 2.3 million clones, less than 95% seen once. Sequencing was performed on naive CD4+ T cells from PBMCs. Subset noted: CD45RA+ positively selected. The receptors here all came from a young man in good health. Some clones in this sample may be carry-over from other donors' samples.

The CDR3 sequence: CASTLGGRFNTGELFF. The CDR3 region has the DNA TGTGCCAGTACCCTAGGCGGGAGGTTCAACACCGGGGAGCTGTTTTTT. The chain combines TRBV19 with TRBJ2-2; 8 nucleotides line up with TRBD2. V shed 7 bases, J shed 2 bases, and the junction held 9 bases outside the gene matches. From germline, CDR1 is LNHDA and CDR2 SQIVND (reference sequence). The CDR3 extends over 16 amino acids. Full variable domain (outside the CDR3, taken from reference TRBV19 and TRBJ2-2): DGGITQSPKYLFRKEGQNVTLSCEQNLNHDAMYWYRQDPGQGLRLIYYSQIVNDFQKGDIAEGYSVSREKKESFPLTVTSAQKNPTAFYLCASTLGGRFNTGELFFGEGSRLTVL.

The J gene is TRBJ2-7, the V gene TRBV7-8; no clear D gene. Germline V gene lookup returns CDR1 SGHVS and CDR2 FQNEAQ. V was cut by 1 base and J by 2 bases, with 12 bases left in between. The CDR3 runs 15 residues. CDR3: CASSLERLPAYEQYF. CDR3 nucleotide sequence: TGTGCCAGCAGCTTAGAAAGGCTACCGGCCTACGAGCAGTACTTC.

The chain uses TRBV11-2 and TRBJ2-2, with a possible D match to TRBD2 (5 bases). Germline V gene data show CDR1 as SGHAT and CDR2 as FQNNGV. Deletions cut 7 bases from V and 0 bases from J, with 24 bases between. This CDR3 is built from 19 residues. CDR3: CASNTGWGTGGANTGELFF. The CDR3 coding sequence is TGTGCCAGCAACACGGGGTGGGGAACCGGCGGCGCGAACACCGGGGAGCTGTTTTTT. The complete variable domain, with remaining parts taken from reference TRBV11-2 and TRBJ2-2, reads EAGVAQSPRYKIIEKRQSVAFWCNPISGHATLYWYQQILGQGPKLLIQFQNNGVVDDSQLPKDRFSAERLKGVDSTLKIQPAKLEDSAVYLCASNTGWGTGGANTGELFFGEGSRLTVL.

The V and J genes are TRBV7-9 and TRBJ1-4; D is possibly TRBD1 (6 bases). Germline V gives CDR1 SEHNR, CDR2 FQNEAQ (reference sequence). V lost 4 bases, J lost 4 bases, and 10 bases lay in between. CDR3 size: 14 residues. In DNA, the CDR3 is TGTGCCAGCAGCTCTCCGGGACATAATGAAAAACTGTTTTTT. This codes for CASSSPGHNEKLFF.

J is TRBJ2-1 and V is TRBV5-4, with 16 bases matching TRBD2. The V gene end was trimmed by 4 bases and the J gene end by 0 bases; junction bases not matched to a gene: 10. Per germline, CDR1 SGHNT and CDR2 YYREEE (reference sequence). CDR3 length: 20 residues. The CDR3 protein is CASSLGPGLAGGSSYNEQFF. The CDR3 nucleotides are TGTGCCAGCAGCCTCGGACCGGGACTAGCGGGAGGGAGCTCCTACAATGAGCAGTTCTTC.

This chain links TRBV7-8 with TRBJ2-3; D possibly corresponds to TRBD1 (6 bases). The CDR3 spans 16 residues. V was shortened by 4 bases and J by 4 bases, with 18 bases between the two germline ends. CDR1 is SGHVS, CDR2 FQNEAQ, per germline. In DNA form, the CDR3 reads TGTGCCAGCAGCTCTAACCGGGCCAGGGGCGCAGATACGCAGTATTTT. Its translation is CASSSNRARGADTQYF.

The rearrangement uses TRBV5-6 and TRBJ1-5, with 10 bases matching TRBD1. J was trimmed by 5 bases and V by 5 bases; bases with no gene match: 4. Germline assignment: CDR1 SGHDT and CDR2 YYEEEE. This CDR3 has 14 residues. Here the CDR3 reads CASRAGTGDQPQHF. In DNA form, the CDR3 reads TGTGCCAGCAGGGCCGGGACAGGGGATCAGCCCCAGCATTTT.

The V call is TRBV7-9, the J call TRBJ2-1; D unclear. Per the germline V gene, CDR1 is SEHNR and CDR2 is FQNEAQ (reference sequence). V was trimmed by 5 bases and J by 4 bases, leaving 24 bases between them. This CDR3 is 18 amino acids long. The CDR3 loop reads CASSNLISRAGAYNEQFF. Written as DNA, the CDR3 is TGTGCCAGCAGCAACCTTATTAGCCGGGCAGGAGCTTACAATGAGCAGTTCTTC.

This clone was counted a single time. The gene calls are TRBV5-4 and TRBJ2-2; maybe TRBD1 (6 bases). Germline CDR1 reads SGHNT; CDR2 reads YYREEE (reference sequence). The CDR3 consists of 17 residues. V was pared by 0 bases and J by 4 bases, with 16 bases between. In nucleotides, the CDR3 is TGTGCCAGCAGCTTGGTTGTCAGGGGCGGTGGCACCGGGGAGCTGTTTTTT. Its translation is CASSLVVRGGGTGELFF.

This clone was seen just once. The gene calls are TRBV18 and TRBJ1-1; D ambiguous. The germline V and J ends were trimmed by 2 bases and 2 bases, with 9 bases remaining between them. Germline V gene sequence: CDR1 KGHSH, CDR2 LQKENI. CDR3 length: 14 residues. As DNA, the CDR3 is TGTGCCAGCTCACCAACCGACGCCAACACTGAAGCTTTCTTT. Amino acids: CASSPTDANTEAFF.

This CDR3 reads CASSPRDQQGAREVGTEAFF. CDR3 bases: TGTGCCAGCAGCCCGAGGGACCAACAGGGGGCCCGAGAGGTGGGCACTGAAGCTTTCTTT. The chain employs TRBV7-7 and TRBJ1-1; 9 bases match TRBD1. J gave up 4 bases and V 5 bases, and 23 bases lay outside the gene matches. Germline assignment: CDR1 SSHAT and CDR2 FNYEAQ (reference sequence). The CDR3 spans 20 residues. Using reference TRBV7-7 and TRBJ1-1 for the parts outside the CDR3, the full variable domain is GAGVSQSPRYKVTKRGQDVTLRCDPISSHATLYWYQQALGQGPEFLTYFNYEAQPDKSGLPSDRFSAERPEGSISTLTIQRTEQRDSAMYRCASSPRDQQGAREVGTEAFFGQGTRLTVV.

The chain links TRBV4-3 to TRBJ2-3, with 8 bases matching TRBD2. The junction had 10 bases not matched to a gene; V was cut back by 4 bases and J by 4 bases. The CDR3 sequence is 16 residues long. Per germline, CDR1 LGHNA and CDR2 YSLEER. This chain's CDR3 is CASSLIWREASDTQYF. The CDR3 DNA follows: TGCGCCAGCAGCCTCATCTGGCGGGAGGCATCAGATACGCAGTATTTT.

The V call is TRBV28, the J call TRBJ2-5; D gene uncertain. The germline V gene encodes CDR1 MDHEN and CDR2 SYDVKM. The CDR3 totals 12 residues. The V end was cut by 4 bases, the J end by 1 base, with 4 bases between. For the CDR3, the DNA is TGTGCCAGCAGTTGGTCCCAAGAGACCCAGTACTTC. Translation: CASSWSQETQYF.

The chain recombines TRBV7-2 with TRBJ2-7; D is possibly TRBD1 or TRBD2 (5 bases each). The CDR3 has 15 residues. Trimming pared 4 bases from V and 2 bases from J, leaving 15 bases between. Germline V lookup: CDR1 SGHTA, CDR2 FQGNSA. CDR3 coding DNA: TGTGCCAGCAGCTGGGCCCTCCGGGACCCCTACGAGCAGTACTTC. Its protein is CASSWALRDPYEQYF.

This CDR3 is CASSQAGQGLLYEQYF. The CDR3 region has the DNA TGCGCCAGCAGCCAAGCGGGACAGGGGCTGCTCTACGAGCAGTACTTC. The chain recombines TRBV4-1 with TRBJ2-7; TRBD1 agrees at 10 bases. CDR3 length: 16 amino acids. After removal of 1 base from V and 3 bases from J, the junction contained 6 bases not matched to a gene. CDR1 and CDR2 (germline): MGHRA, YSYEKL.

The chain recombines TRBV5-6 with TRBJ1-1; 8 bases align to TRBD1. V shed 3 bases and J 1 base; nucleotides not matched to a gene: 5. This CDR3 is built from 15 residues. The germline V gene encodes CDR1 SGHDT and CDR2 YYEEEE. The CDR3 DNA reads as TGTGCCAGCAGCTACGGACAGGGATGGAACACTGAAGCTTTCTTT. Protein sequence: CASSYGQGWNTEAFF.

The chain has TRBV5-1 and TRBJ2-1, with TRBD2 identical over 11 bases. V lost 4 bases, J lost 12 bases, and 9 bases stayed unmatched. Germline-derived CDR1 and CDR2 are SGHRS and YFSETQ. The CDR3 totals 14 residues. CDR3 sequence: CASSPGTSGSWQFF. The CDR3 DNA follows: TGCGCCAGCAGCCCCGGGACTAGCGGTTCGTGGCAGTTCTTC.

The V call is TRBV5-1, the J call TRBJ2-1, with 10 bases identical to TRBD2. V shed 3 bases and J 6 bases; nucleotides not matched to a gene: 6. Germline-derived CDR1 and CDR2 are SGHRS and YFSETQ. CDR3 length: 15 amino acids. The CDR3, as DNA: TGCGCCAGCAGCTCCGGAGCGGGGGGGCCCAATGAGCAGTTCTTC. This sequence encodes CASSSGAGGPNEQFF.

Comments on this clone: The sample carries other DNA sequences with the same CDR3. This sequence joins TRBV20-1 and TRBJ2-2; D not certain. This CDR3 has 11 amino acids. Germline CDR1 is DFQATT and CDR2 is SNEGSKA (reference sequence). The ends were cut back, 1 base at V and 8 bases at J, with 5 bases in the middle. This CDR3 is CSARGGGELFF. CDR3 DNA: TGCAGTGCTAGAGGGGGAGGGGAGCTGTTTTTT.